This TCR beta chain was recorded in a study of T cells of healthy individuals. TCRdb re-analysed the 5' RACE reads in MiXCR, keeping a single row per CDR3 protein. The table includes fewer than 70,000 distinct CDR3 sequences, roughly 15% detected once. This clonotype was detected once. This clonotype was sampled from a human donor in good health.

CDR3 coding DNA: TGTGCCAGCAGCTTGTTTGGGGACACCAGGACCCAGTACTTC. This translates into CASSLFGDTRTQYF. This chain connects TRBV5-6 to TRBJ2-5, with D possibly matching TRBD1 (6 bases). Deletions cut 1 base from V and 7 bases from J, with 14 bases between. This CDR3 spans 14 amino acids. Germline V lookup: CDR1 SGHDT, CDR2 YYEEEE.